A selection of T cell receptor beta chains follows, all from one sample in a study of T cell repertoires in cytomegalovirus infection. TCRdb itself ran the reads through MiXCR, one entry per CDR3 protein. The profile shows some 560,000 distinct CDR3 sequences, just under 40% of them singletons. These receptors' antigens are unknown. The material sequenced was cultured PBMCs, taken from culture after CMV antigen stimulation. The receptor set was obtained from a human donor in good health (CMV status not recorded). Some clones in this sample may be carry-over from other donors' samples. Each CDR3 is given with its conserved first and last residue. Each record gives: V gene, CDR3 protein.

>TRBV3-1
CASSQDPGREQFF
>TRBV28
CASSISLYNEQFF
>TRBV7-4
CASSFNVDWINEKLFF
>TRBV7-6
CASRKGRWGQLTDETQYF
>TRBV11-2
CASSPGTGGRDTQYF
>TRBV7-2
CASSSWTDSNQPQHF
>TRBV19
CASSTSTMNTEAFF
>TRBV7-4
CASSRTGEAGGRNEQFF
>TRBV12-3/TRBV12-4
CASSPGQGFGNTEAFF
>TRBV19
CASSIEAGPYTGELFF
>TRBV7-2
CASSFRDGAYEQYF
>TRBV28
CASSLLQGRAGELFF
>TRBV7-2
CASSLGPGYEQYF
>TRBV11-2
CASSPWGLASGTGRSDTQYF
>TRBV5-4
CASSAGVDGMYNIQYF
>TRBV3-1
CASSRDGANEKLFF
>TRBV28
CASSLLGASPYEQYF
>TRBV7-2
CASSLFSASYEQYF
>TRBV20-1
CSAHILAGGPREQFF
>TRBV24-1
CATSDSGTGDSQPQHF
>TRBV20-1
CSARDWRGVAETQYF
>TRBV7-9
CASSLALSGVGYTF
>TRBV2
CASSESETQYF
>TRBV5-8
CASRSDRDFPYNEQFF
>TRBV7-2
CASSFRDTFEQYF
>TRBV10-3
CAISVESGIEQFF
>TRBV20-1
CSASKSGLAGYNEQFF
>TRBV2
CASSGELYNEQFF
>TRBV28
CASSIITGTDPVEQFF
>TRBV7-8
CASSTVGTTLLRYGYTF
>TRBV7-9
CASSSSRGLYNEQFF
>TRBV7-6
CASSLGQTLTGELFF
>TRBV10-3
CAIRGTLSSYNSPLHF
>TRBV5-1
CASSLVAGRSGSDTQYF
>TRBV12-3/TRBV12-4
CASSAASGTYTEAFF
>TRBV29-1
CSVEGREGANEQFF
>TRBV7-2
CASSLGGPQYF
>TRBV4-3
CASSQDYRTPGLAGVEETQYF
>TRBV2
CASSSQGFDGTYEQYF
>TRBV14
CASSQSAGGPWETQYF
>TRBV12-3/TRBV12-4
CASRPQGANEKLFF
>TRBV7-8
CASSLATGTIVDEQYF
>TRBV7-9
CASSFRPRGTNTGELFF
>TRBV20-1
CSARDEAGYTTEAFF
>TRBV12-3/TRBV12-4
CASTDTWVFTNYGYTF
>TRBV7-2
CASNSGGNTEAFF
>TRBV5-1
CASSRGDNTDTQYF
>TRBV28
CASSLTGTGVEQYF
>TRBV7-2
CASSSQGARNSPLHF
>TRBV20-1
CSARVRGTGYNEQFF
>TRBV12-3/TRBV12-4
CASSNYAGTYEQYF
>TRBV7-2
CASSLGPFRDTQYF
>TRBV24-1
CATSDLGPGYEQYF
>TRBV12-3/TRBV12-4
CASSFSSPGIYEQYF
>TRBV7-8
CASSTGREGGGDQYF
>TRBV20-1
CSARQLGGEWSEQFF
>TRBV27
CASSFSPGTSWSNEQFF
>TRBV11-2
CASSFGQGPYNEQFF
>TRBV19
CASSMGPSRSSYNEQFF